A single sample gave rise to the 3 T cell receptor beta chains below, sequenced in a study of cytomegalovirus exposure and HLA in healthy donors. Libraries were prepared by immunoSEQ multiplex PCR; TCRdb keeps only in-frame clonotypes and omits some of them. Of roughly 120,000 clones listed, roughly nine tenths are singletons. The source material was PBMCs. The receptors stem from a man between 18 and 29 years old in good health and CMV-seropositive.

The chain recombines TRBV5-6 with TRBJ2-5, with a possible D match to TRBD1 (6 bases). CDR1 and CDR2 from the germline V gene are SGHDT and YYEEEE. The CDR3 consists of 14 residues. V was clipped by 6 bases and J by 2 bases, with 14 bases between them. The CDR3: CASKTRTEQETQYF. In DNA, the CDR3 is TGTGCCAGCAAAACTAGGACAGAACAAGAGACCCAGTACTTC. Variable domain in full (rest from reference TRBV5-6 and TRBJ2-5): DAGVTQSPTHLIKTRGQQVTLRCSPKSGHDTVSWYQQALGQGPQFIFQYYEEEERQRGNFPDRFSGHQFPNYSSELNVNALLLGDSALYLCASKTRTEQETQYFGPGTRLLVL.

This chain connects TRBV27 to TRBJ1-2, with TRBD1 matching over 9 bases. V gave up 6 bases and J gave up 1 base; unmatched junction bases: 3. The CDR3 totals 14 residues. Per germline, CDR1 MNHEY and CDR2 SMNVEV (reference sequence). CDR3 sequence (DNA): TGTGCCAGCAGGGGACAGGGTTATAACTATGGCTACACCTTC. This gives the protein CASRGQGYNYGYTF.

This clone was counted a few times. The rearrangement joins TRBV7-9 to TRBJ1-2; perhaps TRBD1 as D (6 bases). V lost 5 bases and J 4 bases, leaving 11 bases between the germline ends. The CDR3 contains 13 residues. CDR1 is SEHNR, CDR2 FQNEAQ, per germline (reference sequence). The CDR3, as DNA: TGTGCCAGCAGCCTCGGACAGATCTATGGCTACACCTTC. Residues: CASSLGQIYGYTF.